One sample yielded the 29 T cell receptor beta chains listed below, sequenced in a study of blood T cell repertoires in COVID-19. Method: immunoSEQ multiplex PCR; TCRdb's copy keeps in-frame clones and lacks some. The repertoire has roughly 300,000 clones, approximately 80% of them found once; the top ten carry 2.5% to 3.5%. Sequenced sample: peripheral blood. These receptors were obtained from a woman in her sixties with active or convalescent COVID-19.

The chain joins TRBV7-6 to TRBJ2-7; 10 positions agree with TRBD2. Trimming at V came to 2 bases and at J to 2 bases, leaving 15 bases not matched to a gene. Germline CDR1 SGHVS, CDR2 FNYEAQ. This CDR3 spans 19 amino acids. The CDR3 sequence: CASSLFDGIAGGAAYEQYF. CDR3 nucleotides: TGTGCCAGCAGCTTATTCGATGGAATAGCGGGGGGAGCGGCCTACGAGCAGTACTTC.

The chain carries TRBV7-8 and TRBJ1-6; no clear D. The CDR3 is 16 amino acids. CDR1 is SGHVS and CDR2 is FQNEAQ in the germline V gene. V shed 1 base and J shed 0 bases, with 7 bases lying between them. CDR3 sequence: CASSLDRSSYNSPLHF. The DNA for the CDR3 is TGTGCCAGCAGCTTAGACAGAAGCTCCTATAATTCACCCCTCCACTTT.

The DNA for the CDR3 is TGTGCCAGCAGTCCCGGGACAGGGGGCCATCAGCCCCAGCATTTT. Its protein is CASSPGTGGHQPQHF. The chain uses TRBV28 and TRBJ1-5, with 12 bases lining up with TRBD1. Germline V gene data show CDR1 as MDHEN and CDR2 as SYDVKM. The CDR3 is 15 amino acids. Trimming cost V 5 bases and J 5 bases; bases outside gene matches: 4. The whole variable domain, filled in from reference TRBV28 and TRBJ1-5, reads DVKVTQSSRYLVKRTGEKVFLECVQDMDHENMFWYRQDPGLGLRLIYFSYDVKMKEKGDIPEGYSVSREKKERFSLILESASTNQTSMYLCASSPGTGGHQPQHFGDGTRLSIL.

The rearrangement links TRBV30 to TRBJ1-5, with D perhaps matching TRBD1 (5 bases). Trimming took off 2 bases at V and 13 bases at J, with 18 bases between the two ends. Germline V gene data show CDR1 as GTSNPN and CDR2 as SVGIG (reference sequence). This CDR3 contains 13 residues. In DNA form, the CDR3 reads TGTGCCTGGAGTCCGGGTCCCACAGGAACACAGCATTTT. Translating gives CAWSPGPTGTQHF.

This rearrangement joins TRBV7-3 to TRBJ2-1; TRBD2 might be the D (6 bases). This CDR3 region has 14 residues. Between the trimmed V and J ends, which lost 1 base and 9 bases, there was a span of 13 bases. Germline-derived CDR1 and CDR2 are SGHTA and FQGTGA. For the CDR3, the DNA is TGTGCCAGCAGCTTAAGACTAGATGGTGGTGAGCAGTTCTTC. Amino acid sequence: CASSLRLDGGEQFF.

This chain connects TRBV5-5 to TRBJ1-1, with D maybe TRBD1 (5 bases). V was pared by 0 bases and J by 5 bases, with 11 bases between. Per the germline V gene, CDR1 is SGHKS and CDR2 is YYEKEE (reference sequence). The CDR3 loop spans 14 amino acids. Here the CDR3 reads CASSLGPGGTEAFF. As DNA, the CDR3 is TGTGCCAGCAGCTTGGGGCCCGGGGGGACTGAAGCTTTCTTT.

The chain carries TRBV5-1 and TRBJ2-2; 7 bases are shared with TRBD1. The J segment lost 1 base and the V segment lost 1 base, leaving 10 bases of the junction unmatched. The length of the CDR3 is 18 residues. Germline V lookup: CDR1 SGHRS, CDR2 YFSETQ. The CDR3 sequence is CASSLRLGGQGNTGELFF. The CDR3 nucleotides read TGCGCCAGCAGCTTGAGATTAGGGGGCCAAGGGAACACCGGGGAGCTGTTTTTT.

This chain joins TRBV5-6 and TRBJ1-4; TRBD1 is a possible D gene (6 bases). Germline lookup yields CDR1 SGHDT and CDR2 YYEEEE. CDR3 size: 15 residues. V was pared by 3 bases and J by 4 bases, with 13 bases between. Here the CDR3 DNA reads TGTGCCAGCAGCTCCCCGGACAGCCTTAATGAAAAACTGTTTTTT. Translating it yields CASSSPDSLNEKLFF.

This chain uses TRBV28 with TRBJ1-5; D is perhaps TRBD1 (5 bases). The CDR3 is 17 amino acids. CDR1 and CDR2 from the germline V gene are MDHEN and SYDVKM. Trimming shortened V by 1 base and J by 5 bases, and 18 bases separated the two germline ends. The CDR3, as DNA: TGTGCCAGCAGTTTATTAGGACAAGGGGTTCGGGATCAGCCCCAGCATTTT. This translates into CASSLLGQGVRDQPQHF. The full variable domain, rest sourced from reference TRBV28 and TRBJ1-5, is DVKVTQSSRYLVKRTGEKVFLECVQDMDHENMFWYRQDPGLGLRLIYFSYDVKMKEKGDIPEGYSVSREKKERFSLILESASTNQTSMYLCASSLLGQGVRDQPQHFGDGTRLSIL.

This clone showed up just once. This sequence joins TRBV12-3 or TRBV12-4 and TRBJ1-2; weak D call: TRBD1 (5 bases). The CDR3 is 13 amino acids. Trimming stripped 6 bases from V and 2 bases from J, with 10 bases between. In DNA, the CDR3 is TGTGCCAGCAGGGGAGGGGTAAACTATGGCTACACCTTC. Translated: CASRGGVNYGYTF.

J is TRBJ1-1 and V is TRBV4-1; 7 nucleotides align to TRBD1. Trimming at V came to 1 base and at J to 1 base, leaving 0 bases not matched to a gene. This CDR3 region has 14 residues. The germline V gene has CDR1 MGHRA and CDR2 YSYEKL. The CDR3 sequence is CASSQGQGNTEAFF. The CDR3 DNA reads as TGCGCCAGCAGCCAAGGACAGGGGAACACTGAAGCTTTCTTT.

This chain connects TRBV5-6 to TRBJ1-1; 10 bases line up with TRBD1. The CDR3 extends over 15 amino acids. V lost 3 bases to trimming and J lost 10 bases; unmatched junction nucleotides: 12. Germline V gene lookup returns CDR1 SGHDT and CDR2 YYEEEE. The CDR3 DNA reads TGTGCCAGCAGCTATACCGGGACAGGGGAAGGGGGAGCTTTCTTT. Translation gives CASSYTGTGEGGAFF.

The CDR3 loop reads CASLDRVREKLFF. The CDR3 DNA reads TGTGCCAGCCTGGACAGGGTGAGGGAAAAACTGTTTTTT. The rearrangement joins TRBV28 to TRBJ1-4; 8 bases fit TRBD1. Per germline, CDR1 MDHEN and CDR2 SYDVKM. V lost 8 bases, J lost 8 bases, and 7 bases stayed unmatched. The CDR3 contains 13 residues.

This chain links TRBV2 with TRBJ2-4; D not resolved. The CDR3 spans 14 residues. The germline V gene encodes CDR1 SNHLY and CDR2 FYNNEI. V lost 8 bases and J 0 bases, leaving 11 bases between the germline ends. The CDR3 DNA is TGTGCCAGCCAACGAGAACTAGCCAAAAACATTCAGTACTTC. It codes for CASQRELAKNIQYF.

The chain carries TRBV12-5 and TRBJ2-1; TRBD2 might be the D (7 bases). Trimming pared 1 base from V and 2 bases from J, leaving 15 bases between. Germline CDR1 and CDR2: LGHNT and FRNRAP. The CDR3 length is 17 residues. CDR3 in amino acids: CASGLGLAGAPYNEQFF. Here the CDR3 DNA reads TGTGCTAGTGGTTTGGGGCTCGCGGGGGCCCCCTACAATGAGCAGTTCTTC.

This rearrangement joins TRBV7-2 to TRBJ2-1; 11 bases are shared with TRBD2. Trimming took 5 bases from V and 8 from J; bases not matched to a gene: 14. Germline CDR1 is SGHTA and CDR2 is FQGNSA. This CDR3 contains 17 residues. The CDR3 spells CASSLSPSSGGGDEQFF. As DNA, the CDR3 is TGTGCCAGCAGCCTATCCCCGAGTAGCGGGGGGGGAGATGAGCAGTTCTTC.

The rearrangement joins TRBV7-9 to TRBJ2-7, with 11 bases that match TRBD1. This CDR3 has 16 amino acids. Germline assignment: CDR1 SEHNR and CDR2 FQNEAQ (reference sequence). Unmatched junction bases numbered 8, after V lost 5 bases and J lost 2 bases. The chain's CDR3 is CASSPPGQGDPYEQYF. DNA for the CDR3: TGTGCCAGCAGCCCCCCGGGACAGGGGGATCCCTACGAGCAGTACTTC.

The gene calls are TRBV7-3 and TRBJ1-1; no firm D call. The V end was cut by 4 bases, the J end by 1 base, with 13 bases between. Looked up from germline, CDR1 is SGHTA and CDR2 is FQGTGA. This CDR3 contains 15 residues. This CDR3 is CASSSYREQNTEAFF. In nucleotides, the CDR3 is TGTGCCAGCAGCTCCTATAGGGAGCAGAACACTGAAGCTTTCTTT.

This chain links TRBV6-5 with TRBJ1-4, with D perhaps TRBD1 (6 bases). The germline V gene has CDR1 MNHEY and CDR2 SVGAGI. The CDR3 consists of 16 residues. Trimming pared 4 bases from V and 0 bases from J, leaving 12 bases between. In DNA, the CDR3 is TGTGCCAGCAGTTGGACAGTCCCCTCAACTAATGAAAAACTGTTTTTT. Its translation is CASSWTVPSTNEKLFF.

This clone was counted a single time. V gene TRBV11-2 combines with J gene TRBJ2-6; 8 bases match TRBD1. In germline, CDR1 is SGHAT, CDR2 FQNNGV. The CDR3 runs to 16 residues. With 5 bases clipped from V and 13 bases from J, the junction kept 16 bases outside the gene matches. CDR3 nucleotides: TGTGCCAGCAGCCCAGGGCCGGGACAGGCCGTAGAAGTCCTGACTTTC. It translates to CASSPGPGQAVEVLTF.

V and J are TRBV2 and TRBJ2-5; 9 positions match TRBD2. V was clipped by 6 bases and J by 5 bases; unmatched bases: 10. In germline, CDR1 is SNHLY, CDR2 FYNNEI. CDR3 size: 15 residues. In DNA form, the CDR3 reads TGTGCCAGCAGGGAAAGGAGACTAGCGGCGGAGACCCAGTACTTC. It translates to CASRERRLAAETQYF.

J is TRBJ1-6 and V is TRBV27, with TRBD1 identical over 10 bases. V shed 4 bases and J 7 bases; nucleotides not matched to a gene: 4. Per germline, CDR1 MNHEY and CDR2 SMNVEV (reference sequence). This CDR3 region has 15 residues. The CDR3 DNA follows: TGTGCCAGCAGTTCGGGACAGGGGTGGAATTCACCCCTCCACTTT. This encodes CASSSGQGWNSPLHF.

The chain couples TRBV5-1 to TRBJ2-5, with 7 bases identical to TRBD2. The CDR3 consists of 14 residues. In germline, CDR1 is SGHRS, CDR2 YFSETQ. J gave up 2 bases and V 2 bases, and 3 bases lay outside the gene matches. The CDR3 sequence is CASSFGGGQETQYF. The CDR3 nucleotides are TGCGCCAGCAGCTTTGGCGGGGGACAAGAGACCCAGTACTTC.

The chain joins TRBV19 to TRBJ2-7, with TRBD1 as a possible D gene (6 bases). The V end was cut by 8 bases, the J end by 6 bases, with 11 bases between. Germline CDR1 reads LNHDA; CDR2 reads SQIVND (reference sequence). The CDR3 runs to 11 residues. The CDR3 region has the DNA TGTGCCAGTCAGGGGCTCGCCGAGCAGTACTTC. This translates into CASQGLAEQYF.

In DNA, the CDR3 is TGTGCCAGCAGGCCGGGTAGCGATAATTCACCCCTCCACTTT. Translated, it gives CASRPGSDNSPLHF. The J gene is TRBJ1-6, the V gene TRBV6-4; D remains unclear. CDR1 MRHNA and CDR2 SNTAGT come from the germline V gene. This CDR3 has 14 amino acids. V was clipped by 6 bases and J by 5 bases, with 11 bases between them.

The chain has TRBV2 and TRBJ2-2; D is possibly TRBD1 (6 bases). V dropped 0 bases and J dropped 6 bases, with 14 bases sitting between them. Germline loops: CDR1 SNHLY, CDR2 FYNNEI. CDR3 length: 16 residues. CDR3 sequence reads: CASSEAYRVFAGELFF. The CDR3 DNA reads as TGTGCCAGCAGTGAAGCTTACAGGGTCTTCGCCGGGGAGCTGTTTTTT.

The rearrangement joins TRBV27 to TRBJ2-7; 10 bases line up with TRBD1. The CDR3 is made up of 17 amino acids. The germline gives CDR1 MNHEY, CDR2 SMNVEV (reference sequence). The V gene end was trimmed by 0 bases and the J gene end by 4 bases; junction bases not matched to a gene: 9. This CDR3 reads CASSLSRQGAGWYEQYF. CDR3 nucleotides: TGTGCCAGCAGTTTATCGAGACAGGGGGCTGGTTGGTACGAGCAGTACTTC.

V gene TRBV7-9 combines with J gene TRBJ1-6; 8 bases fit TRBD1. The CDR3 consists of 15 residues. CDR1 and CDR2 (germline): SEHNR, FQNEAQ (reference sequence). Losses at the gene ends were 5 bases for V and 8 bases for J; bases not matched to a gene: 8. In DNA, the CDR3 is TGTGCCAGCAGCCCACGACAGGGGAGGGATTCACCCCTCCACTTT. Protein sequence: CASSPRQGRDSPLHF.

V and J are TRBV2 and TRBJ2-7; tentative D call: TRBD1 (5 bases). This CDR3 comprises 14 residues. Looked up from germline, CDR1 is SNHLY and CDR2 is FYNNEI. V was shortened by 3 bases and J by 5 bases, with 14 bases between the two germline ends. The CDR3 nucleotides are TGTGCCAGCAGTGAGGGTCAGGTGGGGCACGAGCAGTACTTC. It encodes CASSEGQVGHEQYF.